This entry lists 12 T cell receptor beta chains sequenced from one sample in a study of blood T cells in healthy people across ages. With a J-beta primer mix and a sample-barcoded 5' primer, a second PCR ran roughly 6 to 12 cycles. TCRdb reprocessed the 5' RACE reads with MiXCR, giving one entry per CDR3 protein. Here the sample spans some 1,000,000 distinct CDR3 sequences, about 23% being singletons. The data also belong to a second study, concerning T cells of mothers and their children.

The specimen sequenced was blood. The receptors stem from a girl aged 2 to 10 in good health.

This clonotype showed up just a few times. The CDR3 coding sequence is TGTGCCAGCAGTTTAGCACAAACCGGGGAGCTGTTTTTT. Translating gives CASSLAQTGELFF. The chain employs TRBV12-3 or TRBV12-4 and TRBJ2-2; D is undetermined. The CDR3 covers 13 residues. With 0 bases removed from V and 5 bases from J, the gap between germline ends came to 4 bases.

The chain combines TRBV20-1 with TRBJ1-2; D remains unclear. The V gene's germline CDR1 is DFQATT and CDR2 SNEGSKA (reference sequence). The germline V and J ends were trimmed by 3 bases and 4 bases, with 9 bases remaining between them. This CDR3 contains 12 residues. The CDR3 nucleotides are TGCAGTGCTAGTTTCAGTCTCTATGGCTACACCTTC. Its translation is CSASFSLYGYTF.

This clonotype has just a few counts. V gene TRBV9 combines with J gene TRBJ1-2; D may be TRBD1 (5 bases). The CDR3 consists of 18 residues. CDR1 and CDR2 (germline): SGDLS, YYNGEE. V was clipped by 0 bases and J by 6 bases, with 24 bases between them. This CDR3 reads CASSVGRDGAGRAHGYTF. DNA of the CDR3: TGTGCCAGCAGCGTAGGCCGAGACGGGGCAGGGCGCGCCCATGGCTACACCTTC.

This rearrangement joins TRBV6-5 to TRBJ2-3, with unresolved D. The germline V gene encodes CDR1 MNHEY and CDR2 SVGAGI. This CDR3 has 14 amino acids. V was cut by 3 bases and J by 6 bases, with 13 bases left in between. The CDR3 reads CASSYGRPHDTQYF. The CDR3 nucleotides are TGTGCCAGCAGTTATGGACGCCCGCATGATACGCAGTATTTT.

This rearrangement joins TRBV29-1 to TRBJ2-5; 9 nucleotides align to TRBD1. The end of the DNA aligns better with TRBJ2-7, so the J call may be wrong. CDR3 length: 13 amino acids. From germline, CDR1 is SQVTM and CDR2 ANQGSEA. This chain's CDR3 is CSVAGQGWYEQYF. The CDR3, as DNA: TGCAGCGTGGCTGGACAGGGGTGGTACGAGCAGTACTTC.

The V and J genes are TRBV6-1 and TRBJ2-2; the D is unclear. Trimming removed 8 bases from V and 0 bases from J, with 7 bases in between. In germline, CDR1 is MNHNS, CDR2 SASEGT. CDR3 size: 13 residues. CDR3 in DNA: TGTGCCAGCGGTAACCCGAACACCGGGGAGCTGTTTTTT. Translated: CASGNPNTGELFF.

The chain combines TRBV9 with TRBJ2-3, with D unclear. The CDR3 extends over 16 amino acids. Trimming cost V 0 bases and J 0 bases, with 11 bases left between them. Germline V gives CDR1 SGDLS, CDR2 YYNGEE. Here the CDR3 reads CASSVAITASTDTQYF. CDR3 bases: TGTGCCAGCAGCGTAGCTATTACGGCTAGCACAGATACGCAGTATTTT.

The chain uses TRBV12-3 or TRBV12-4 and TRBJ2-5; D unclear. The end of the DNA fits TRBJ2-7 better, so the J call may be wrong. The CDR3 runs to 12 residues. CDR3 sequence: CASSFIQGEQYF. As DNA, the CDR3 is TGTGCCAGCAGTTTCATCCAAGGCGAGCAGTACTTC.

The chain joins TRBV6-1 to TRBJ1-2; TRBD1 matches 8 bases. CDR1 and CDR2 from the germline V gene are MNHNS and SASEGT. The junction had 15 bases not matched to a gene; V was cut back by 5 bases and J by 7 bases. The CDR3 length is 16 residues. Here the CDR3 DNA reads TGTGCCAGCAGTCGAGATGGATACCAGGGGGCTTCTGGCTACACCTTC. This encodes CASSRDGYQGASGYTF.

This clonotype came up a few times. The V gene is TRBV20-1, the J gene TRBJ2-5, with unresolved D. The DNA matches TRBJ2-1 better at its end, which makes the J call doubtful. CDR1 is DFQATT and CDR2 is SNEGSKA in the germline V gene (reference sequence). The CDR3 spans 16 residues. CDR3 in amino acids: CSASPRMRLTYNEQFF. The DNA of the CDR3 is TGCAGTGCTTCCCCTCGTATGAGATTAACCTACAATGAGCAGTTCTTC.

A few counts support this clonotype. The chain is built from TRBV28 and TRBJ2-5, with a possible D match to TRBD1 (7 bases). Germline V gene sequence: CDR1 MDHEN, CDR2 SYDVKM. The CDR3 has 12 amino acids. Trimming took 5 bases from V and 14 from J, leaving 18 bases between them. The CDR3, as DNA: TGTGCCAGCAGTCCGGGGGCCGGGACAGTATACTTC. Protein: CASSPGAGTVYF.

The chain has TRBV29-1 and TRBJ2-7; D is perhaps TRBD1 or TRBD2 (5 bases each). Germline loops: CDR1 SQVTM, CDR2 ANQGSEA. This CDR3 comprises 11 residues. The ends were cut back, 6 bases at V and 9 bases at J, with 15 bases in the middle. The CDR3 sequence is CSVFKRDGQYF. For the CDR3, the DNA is TGCAGCGTGTTTAAGAGGGACGGGCAGTACTTC.